Sequencing of this T cell receptor (beta chain) was carried out in a study of B cell selection in AIRE deficiency. The regulatory T cell sort gate was CD4+CD25hiCD127low/negative. Assay used: immunoSEQ multiplex PCR; TCRdb lists only in-frame clones, some missing. The sample contains 15,000 or so clones, 93% of which appear only once. From germline, CDR1 is MNHEY and CDR2 SMNVEV (reference sequence). V was shortened by 3 bases and J by 8 bases, with 18 bases between the two germline ends. The CDR3 length is 15 residues. V usage is TRBV27 and J usage is TRBJ2-3; weak D call: TRBD2 (6 bases). This clonotype was obtained from a human donor with AIRE deficiency. Specimen: Tregs sorted from PBMCs. The CDR3 DNA sequence: TGTGCCAGCAGTTTGTCTGCAGGCGGGATGACTACGCAGTATTTT. Protein: CASSLSAGGMTTQYF.